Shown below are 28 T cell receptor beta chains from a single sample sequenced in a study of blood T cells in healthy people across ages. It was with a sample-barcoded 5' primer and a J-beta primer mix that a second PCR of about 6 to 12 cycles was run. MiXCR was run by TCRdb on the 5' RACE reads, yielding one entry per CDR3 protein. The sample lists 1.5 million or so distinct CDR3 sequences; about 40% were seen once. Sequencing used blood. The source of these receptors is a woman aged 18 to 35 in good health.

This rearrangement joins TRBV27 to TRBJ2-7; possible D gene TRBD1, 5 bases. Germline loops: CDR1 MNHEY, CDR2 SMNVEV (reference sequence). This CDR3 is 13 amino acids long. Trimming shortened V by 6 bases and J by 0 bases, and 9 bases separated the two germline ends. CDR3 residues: CASSGHNSYEQYF. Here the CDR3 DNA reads TGTGCCAGCAGCGGACATAACTCCTACGAGCAGTACTTC.

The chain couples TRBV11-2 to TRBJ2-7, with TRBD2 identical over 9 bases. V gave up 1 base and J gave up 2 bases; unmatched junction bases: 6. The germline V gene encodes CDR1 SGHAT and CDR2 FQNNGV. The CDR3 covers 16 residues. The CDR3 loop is CASSLVGLAGTYEQYF. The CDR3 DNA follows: TGTGCCAGCAGCTTAGTTGGGCTAGCGGGAACCTACGAGCAGTACTTC. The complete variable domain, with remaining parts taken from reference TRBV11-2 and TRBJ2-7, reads EAGVAQSPRYKIIEKRQSVAFWCNPISGHATLYWYQQILGQGPKLLIQFQNNGVVDDSQLPKDRFSAERLKGVDSTLKIQPAKLEDSAVYLCASSLVGLAGTYEQYFGPGTRLTVT.

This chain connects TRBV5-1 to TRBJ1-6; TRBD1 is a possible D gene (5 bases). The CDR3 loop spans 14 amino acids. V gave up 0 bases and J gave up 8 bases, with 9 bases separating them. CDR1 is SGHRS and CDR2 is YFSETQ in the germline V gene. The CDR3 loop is CASSLAGQDSPLHF. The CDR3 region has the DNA TGCGCCAGCAGCTTGGCGGGGCAGGATTCACCCCTCCACTTT.

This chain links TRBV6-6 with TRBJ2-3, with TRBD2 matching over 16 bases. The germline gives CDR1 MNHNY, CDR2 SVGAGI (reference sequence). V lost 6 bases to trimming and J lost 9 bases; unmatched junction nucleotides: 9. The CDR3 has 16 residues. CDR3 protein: CASRGGLAGGPSTQYF. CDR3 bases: TGTGCCAGCAGGGGGGGACTAGCGGGAGGGCCATCCACGCAGTATTTT.

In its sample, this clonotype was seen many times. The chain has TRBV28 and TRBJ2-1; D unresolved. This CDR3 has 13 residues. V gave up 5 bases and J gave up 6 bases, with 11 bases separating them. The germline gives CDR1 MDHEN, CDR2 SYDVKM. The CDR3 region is CASSVIGSNEQFF. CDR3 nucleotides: TGTGCCAGCAGTGTGATAGGGTCCAATGAGCAGTTCTTC.

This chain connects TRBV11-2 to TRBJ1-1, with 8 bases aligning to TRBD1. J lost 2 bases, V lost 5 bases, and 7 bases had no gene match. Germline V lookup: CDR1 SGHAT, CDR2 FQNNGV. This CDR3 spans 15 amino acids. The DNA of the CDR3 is TGTGCCAGCAGCCCCGGGACAGGAAGAAACACTGAAGCTTTCTTT. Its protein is CASSPGTGRNTEAFF.

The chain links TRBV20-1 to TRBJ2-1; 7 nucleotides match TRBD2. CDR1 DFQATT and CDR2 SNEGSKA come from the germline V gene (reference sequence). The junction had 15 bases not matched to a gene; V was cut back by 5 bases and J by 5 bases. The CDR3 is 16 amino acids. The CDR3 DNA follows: TGCAGTGCTCAAGGAAACCGGGAGGAAGTCCACAATGAGCAGTTCTTC. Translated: CSAQGNREEVHNEQFF.

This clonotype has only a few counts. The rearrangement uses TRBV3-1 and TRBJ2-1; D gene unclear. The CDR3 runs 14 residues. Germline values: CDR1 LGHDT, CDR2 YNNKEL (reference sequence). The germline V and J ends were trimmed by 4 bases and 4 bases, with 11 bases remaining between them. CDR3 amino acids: CASSPSTRYNEQFF. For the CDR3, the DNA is TGTGCCAGCAGCCCTTCTACTCGGTACAATGAGCAGTTCTTC.

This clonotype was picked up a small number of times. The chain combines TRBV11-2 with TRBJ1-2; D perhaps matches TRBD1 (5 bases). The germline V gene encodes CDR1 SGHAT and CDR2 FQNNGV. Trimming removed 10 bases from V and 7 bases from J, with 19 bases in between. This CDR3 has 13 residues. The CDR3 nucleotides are TGTGCCACACATGGGGGGATTTCTTTTGGCTACACCTTC. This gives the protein CATHGGISFGYTF.

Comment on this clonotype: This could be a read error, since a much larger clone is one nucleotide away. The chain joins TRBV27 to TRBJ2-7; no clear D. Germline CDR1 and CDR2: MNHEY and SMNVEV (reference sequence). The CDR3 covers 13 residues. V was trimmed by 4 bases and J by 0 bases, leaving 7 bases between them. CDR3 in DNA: TGTGCCAGCAGTTATCAGAGCTCCTACGAGCAGTACTTC. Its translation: CASSYQSSYEQYF.

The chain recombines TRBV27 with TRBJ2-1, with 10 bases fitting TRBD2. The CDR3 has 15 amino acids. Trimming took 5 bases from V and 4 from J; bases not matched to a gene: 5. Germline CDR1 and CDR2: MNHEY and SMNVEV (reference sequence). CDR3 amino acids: CASSALAGTYNEQFF. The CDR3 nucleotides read TGTGCCAGCAGTGCACTAGCGGGGACGTACAATGAGCAGTTCTTC.

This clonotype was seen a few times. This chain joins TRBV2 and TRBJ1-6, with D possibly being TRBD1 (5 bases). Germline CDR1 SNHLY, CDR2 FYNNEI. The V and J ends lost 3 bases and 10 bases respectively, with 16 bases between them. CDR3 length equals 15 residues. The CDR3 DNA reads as TGTGCCAGCAGTGAGAACCCCCTTCAGGGCTCACCCCTCCACTTT. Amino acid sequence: CASSENPLQGSPLHF.

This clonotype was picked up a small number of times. The CDR3 here is CASRTGSSYNSPLHF. The CDR3 DNA is TGTGCCAGCAGGACAGGGAGCTCCTATAATTCACCCCTCCACTTT. The chain joins TRBV6-1 to TRBJ1-6, with 7 bases that match TRBD1. This CDR3 has 15 residues. From germline, CDR1 is MNHNS and CDR2 SASEGT. V was pared by 6 bases and J by 0 bases, with 2 bases of the junction left unmatched.

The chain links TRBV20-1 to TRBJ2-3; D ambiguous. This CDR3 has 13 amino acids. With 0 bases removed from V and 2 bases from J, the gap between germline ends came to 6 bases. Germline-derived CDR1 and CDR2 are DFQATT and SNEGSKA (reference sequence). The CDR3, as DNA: TGCAGTGCTAGAGATCCCCTCACAGATACGCAGTATTTT. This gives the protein CSARDPLTDTQYF.

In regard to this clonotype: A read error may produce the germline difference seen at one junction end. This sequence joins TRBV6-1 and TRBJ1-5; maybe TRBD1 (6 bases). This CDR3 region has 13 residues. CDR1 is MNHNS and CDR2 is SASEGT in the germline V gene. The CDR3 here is CAGRGLINQPQHF. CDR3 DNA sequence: TGTGCCGGCAGGGGACTAATTAATCAGCCCCAGCATTTT.

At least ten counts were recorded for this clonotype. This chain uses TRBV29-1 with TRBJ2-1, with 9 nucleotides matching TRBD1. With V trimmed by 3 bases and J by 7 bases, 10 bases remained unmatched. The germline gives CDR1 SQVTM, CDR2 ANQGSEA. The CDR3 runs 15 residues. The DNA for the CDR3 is TGCAGCGTTGAGGGGTGGGGGACAGGGTTAAATGAGCAGTTCTTC. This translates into CSVEGWGTGLNEQFF.

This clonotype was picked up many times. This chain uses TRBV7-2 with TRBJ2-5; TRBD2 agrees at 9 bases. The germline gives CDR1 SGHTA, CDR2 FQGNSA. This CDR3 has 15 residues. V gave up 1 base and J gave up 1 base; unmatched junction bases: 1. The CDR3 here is CASSLVAGVQETQYF. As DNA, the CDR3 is TGTGCCAGCAGCTTAGTAGCGGGGGTCCAAGAGACCCAGTACTTC.

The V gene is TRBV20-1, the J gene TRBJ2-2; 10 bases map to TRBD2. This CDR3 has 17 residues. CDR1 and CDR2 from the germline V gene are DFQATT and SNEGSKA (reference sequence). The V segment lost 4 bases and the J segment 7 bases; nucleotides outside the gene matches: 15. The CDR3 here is CSATSSGGSLVVGELFF. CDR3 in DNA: TGCAGTGCTACGTCTAGCGGGGGAAGTTTGGTCGTCGGGGAGCTGTTTTTT.

CDR3 loop: CASSPGQEPRFLYF. CDR3 DNA sequence: TGTGCCAGCAGTCCGGGACAGGAGCCGCGCTTTCTGTACTTC. The chain employs TRBV2 and TRBJ2-7; 8 nucleotides line up with TRBD1. The CDR3 contains 14 residues. Germline CDR1 is SNHLY and CDR2 is FYNNEI. With 5 bases clipped from V and 12 bases from J, the junction kept 15 bases outside the gene matches.

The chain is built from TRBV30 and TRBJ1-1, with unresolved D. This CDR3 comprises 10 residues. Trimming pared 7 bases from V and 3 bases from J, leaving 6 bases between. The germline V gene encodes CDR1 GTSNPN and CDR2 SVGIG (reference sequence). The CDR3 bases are TGTGCCTCGGGGTACACTGAAGCTTTCTTT. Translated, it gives CASGYTEAFF.

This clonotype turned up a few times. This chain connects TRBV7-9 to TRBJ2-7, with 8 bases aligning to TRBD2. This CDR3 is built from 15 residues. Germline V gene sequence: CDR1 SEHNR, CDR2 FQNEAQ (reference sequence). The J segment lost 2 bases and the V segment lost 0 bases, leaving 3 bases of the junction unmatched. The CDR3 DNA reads TGTGCCAGCAGCTTAGCGGGGACTAGTACCTACGAGCAGTACTTC. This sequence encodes CASSLAGTSTYEQYF. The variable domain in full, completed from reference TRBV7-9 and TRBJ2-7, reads DTGVSQNPRHKITKRGQNVTFRCDPISEHNRLYWYRQTLGQGPEFLTYFQNEAQLEKSRLLSDRFSAERPKGSFSTLEIQRTEQGDSAMYLCASSLAGTSTYEQYFGPGTRLTVT.

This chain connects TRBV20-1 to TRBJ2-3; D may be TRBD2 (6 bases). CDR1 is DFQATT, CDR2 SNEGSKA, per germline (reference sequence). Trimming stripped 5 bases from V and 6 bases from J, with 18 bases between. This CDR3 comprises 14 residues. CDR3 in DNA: TGCAGTGCTGGACTAACCCTTCTTCAGGATACGCAGTATTTT. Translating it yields CSAGLTLLQDTQYF.

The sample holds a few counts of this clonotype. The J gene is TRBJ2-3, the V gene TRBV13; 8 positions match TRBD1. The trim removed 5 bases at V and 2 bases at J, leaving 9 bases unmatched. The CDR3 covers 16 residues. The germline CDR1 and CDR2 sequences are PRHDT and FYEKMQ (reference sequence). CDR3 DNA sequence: TGTGCCAGCAGCCCGGGACAGGCACGGTTCACAGATACGCAGTATTTT. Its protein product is CASSPGQARFTDTQYF.

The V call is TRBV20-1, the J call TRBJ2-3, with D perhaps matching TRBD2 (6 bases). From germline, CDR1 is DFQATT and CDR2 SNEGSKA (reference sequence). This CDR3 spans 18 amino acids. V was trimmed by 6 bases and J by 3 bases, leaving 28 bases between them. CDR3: CSATEVAGPPPRTDTQYF. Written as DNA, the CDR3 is TGCAGTGCCACGGAGGTGGCGGGACCCCCGCCAAGAACAGATACGCAGTATTTT.

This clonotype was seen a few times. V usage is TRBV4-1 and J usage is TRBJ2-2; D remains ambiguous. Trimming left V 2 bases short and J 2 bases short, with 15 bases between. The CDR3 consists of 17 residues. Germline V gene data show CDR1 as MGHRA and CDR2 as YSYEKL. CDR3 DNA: TGCGCCAGCAGCCAACCCCCACTTCTAGGCAACACCGGGGAGCTGTTTTTT. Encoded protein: CASSQPPLLGNTGELFF.

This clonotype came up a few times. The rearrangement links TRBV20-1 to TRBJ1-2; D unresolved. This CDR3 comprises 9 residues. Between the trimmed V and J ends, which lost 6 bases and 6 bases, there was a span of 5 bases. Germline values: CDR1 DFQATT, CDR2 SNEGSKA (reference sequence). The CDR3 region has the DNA TGCAGTGCCGGACATGGCTACACCTTC. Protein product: CSAGHGYTF.

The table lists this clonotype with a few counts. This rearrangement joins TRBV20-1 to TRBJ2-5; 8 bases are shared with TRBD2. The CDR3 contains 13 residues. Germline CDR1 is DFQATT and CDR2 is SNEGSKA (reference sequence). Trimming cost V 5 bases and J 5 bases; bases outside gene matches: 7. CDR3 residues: CSAPGLALETQYF. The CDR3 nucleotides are TGCAGTGCTCCAGGACTAGCCCTCGAGACCCAGTACTTC.

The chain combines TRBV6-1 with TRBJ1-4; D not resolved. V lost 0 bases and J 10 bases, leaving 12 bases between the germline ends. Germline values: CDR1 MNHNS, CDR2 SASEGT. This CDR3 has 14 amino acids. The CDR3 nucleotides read TGTGCCAGCAGTGAAGCGCAGGACTGGGGAAAACTGTTTTTT. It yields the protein CASSEAQDWGKLFF.